Shown below are 25 T cell receptor beta chains from a single sample sequenced in a study of graft-versus-host responses after intestinal transplantation. Generated by immunoSEQ multiplex PCR, the TCRdb table keeps only in-frame clones and is missing some. This sample yields around 90,000 clones, of which about 93% are seen a single time; around 0.49% belongs to the top ten. Which antigens these TCRs recognize remains unknown. The starting material was unstimulated CD8+ T cells sorted from spleen or lymph node cells, obtained before intestinal transplant. These receptors came from a human donor who received an intestinal transplant.

The rearrangement links TRBV19 to TRBJ2-7; 9 bases line up with TRBD1. Germline lookup yields CDR1 LNHDA and CDR2 SQIVND (reference sequence). The CDR3 is 14 residues long. Trimming cost V 10 bases and J 1 base; bases outside gene matches: 8. The CDR3: CATAPGTGSYEQYF. The CDR3 DNA follows: TGTGCCACTGCCCCGGGGACAGGGTCCTACGAGCAGTACTTC. The entire variable domain, with the rest obtained from reference TRBV19 and TRBJ2-7, is as follows: DGGITQSPKYLFRKEGQNVTLSCEQNLNHDAMYWYRQDPGQGLRLIYYSQIVNDFQKGDIAEGYSVSREKKESFPLTVTSAQKNPTAFYLCATAPGTGSYEQYFGPGTRLTVT.

The CDR3 DNA sequence: TGTGCCAGCAGCCCTCGTTTTGGGGCGGGGGAGGTCACAGATACGCAGTATTTT. It is translated as CASSPRFGAGEVTDTQYF. The chain couples TRBV14 to TRBJ2-3; 7 bases are a match to TRBD2. J lost 2 bases, V lost 4 bases, and 15 bases had no gene match. CDR3 length: 18 amino acids. The V gene's germline CDR1 is SGHDN and CDR2 FVKESK.

The chain is built from TRBV28 and TRBJ2-3; maybe TRBD2 (6 bases). Germline V gene lookup returns CDR1 MDHEN and CDR2 SYDVKM. V was pared by 4 bases and J by 6 bases, with 14 bases between. This CDR3 spans 14 amino acids. The CDR3: CASSSPRGVDTQYF. The CDR3 DNA reads TGTGCCAGCAGTTCCCCACGCGGGGTGGATACGCAGTATTTT.

The chain uses TRBV2 and TRBJ1-2, with 11 positions matching TRBD1. V shed 6 bases and J 4 bases; nucleotides not matched to a gene: 4. Germline V gene data show CDR1 as SNHLY and CDR2 as FYNNEI. The CDR3 contains 14 residues. The CDR3, as DNA: TGTGCCAGCAGATCCGGACAGGGGGCCTATGGCTACACCTTC. Translation gives CASRSGQGAYGYTF.

This chain uses TRBV19 with TRBJ2-1; 7 bases match TRBD1. Germline V gene lookup returns CDR1 LNHDA and CDR2 SQIVND (reference sequence). This CDR3 has 14 residues. After removal of 3 bases from V and 6 bases from J, the junction contained 5 bases not matched to a gene. As DNA, the CDR3 is TGTGCCAGTAGTATCTTTGCAGGGGGCAATGAGCAGTTCTTC. It translates to CASSIFAGGNEQFF.

This sequence joins TRBV19 and TRBJ2-5, with D perhaps matching TRBD2 (6 bases). TRBJ2-7 matches the DNA end more closely, so the J call is doubtful. The germline V gene encodes CDR1 LNHDA and CDR2 SQIVND (reference sequence). The CDR3 is made up of 14 amino acids. As DNA, the CDR3 is TGTGCCAGTAGTTCGGCGGGATCCCTCTACGAGCAGTACTTC. This codes for CASSSAGSLYEQYF.

V gene TRBV27 combines with J gene TRBJ2-7; TRBD2 is a possible D gene (6 bases). This CDR3 is 12 amino acids long. Germline V gene data show CDR1 as MNHEY and CDR2 as SMNVEV (reference sequence). The V end was cut by 3 bases, the J end by 6 bases, with 9 bases between. The CDR3 DNA reads as TGTGCCAGCAGTTTTCCGGAGGGCGAGCAGTACTTC. It specifies CASSFPEGEQYF.

With regard to this clone: Here the CDR3 omits its conserved ending phenylalanine or tryptophan, so a read error is the likely source. CDR3 nucleotide sequence: TGTGCCAGTAGTATGACAGGGGGCGCGAGCGGCTACACCCTC. This gives the protein CASSMTGGASGYTL. V gene TRBV19 combines with J gene TRBJ1-2, with TRBD1 matching 10 bases. Germline V lookup: CDR1 LNHDA, CDR2 SQIVND (reference sequence). V shed 3 bases and J 8 bases; nucleotides not matched to a gene: 6. The CDR3 consists of 14 residues.

This chain joins TRBV28 and TRBJ2-5, with D tentatively TRBD2 (6 bases). V shed 7 bases and J shed 5 bases, with 20 bases lying between them. The V gene's germline CDR1 is MDHEN and CDR2 SYDVKM. CDR3 length: 15 residues. The CDR3 nucleotides are TGTGCCAGCACCCCCGGGACTCTCCGTTGGGAGACCCAGTACTTC. This gives the protein CASTPGTLRWETQYF.

This chain connects TRBV6-4 to TRBJ2-1; 10 positions match TRBD1. CDR1 MRHNA and CDR2 SNTAGT come from the germline V gene. J was trimmed by 5 bases and V by 2 bases; bases with no gene match: 6. There are 16 residues in the CDR3. The CDR3: CASSDPRTGGDNEQFF. The DNA for the CDR3 is TGTGCCAGCAGTGACCCTAGGACAGGGGGGGACAATGAGCAGTTCTTC.

The CDR3 is CAWSVDAGLHGYTF. As DNA, the CDR3 is TGTGCCTGGAGTGTAGATGCAGGGCTCCATGGCTACACCTTC. The V call is TRBV30, the J call TRBJ1-2, with a weak D call TRBD1 (5 bases). The CDR3 extends over 14 amino acids. V dropped 0 bases and J dropped 6 bases, with 14 bases sitting between them. Germline V CDR1 and CDR2: GTSNPN, SVGIG (reference sequence).

V usage is TRBV19 and J usage is TRBJ2-7; 9 bases are shared with TRBD1. Looked up from germline, CDR1 is LNHDA and CDR2 is SQIVND (reference sequence). V was clipped by 5 bases and J by 3 bases; unmatched bases: 5. CDR3 length equals 14 residues. The CDR3 loop is CASSAGTGFYEQYF. The DNA for the CDR3 is TGTGCCAGTAGTGCCGGGACAGGGTTCTACGAGCAGTACTTC.

The genes are TRBV2 and TRBJ1-2; D is possibly TRBD1 (6 bases). This CDR3 spans 15 amino acids. With 6 bases removed from V and 2 bases from J, the gap between germline ends came to 16 bases. Germline loops: CDR1 SNHLY, CDR2 FYNNEI. In DNA, the CDR3 is TGTGCCAGCAGCGGCCTTGAGACAGGAAACTATGGCTACACCTTC. Translated, it gives CASSGLETGNYGYTF. The whole variable domain, remainder taken from reference TRBV2 and TRBJ1-2, is EPEVTQTPSHQVTQMGQEVILRCVPISNHLYFYWYRQILGQKVEFLVSFYNNEISEKSEIFDDQFSVERPDGSNFTLKIRSTKLEDSAMYFCASSGLETGNYGYTFGSGTRLTVV.

The CDR3 loop reads CATANGGGNEKLFF. The CDR3 nucleotides are TGTGCCACCGCGAATGGGGGGGGTAATGAAAAACTGTTTTTT. The chain recombines TRBV27 with TRBJ1-4, with D perhaps TRBD1 (5 bases). Germline values: CDR1 MNHEY, CDR2 SMNVEV (reference sequence). The CDR3 consists of 14 residues. Trimming cost V 10 bases and J 4 bases, with 16 bases left between them. The full variable domain, its missing parts supplied by reference TRBV27 and TRBJ1-4, is EAQVTQNPRYLITVTGKKLTVTCSQNMNHEYMSWYRQDPGLGLRQIYYSMNVEVTDKGDVPEGYKVSRKEKRNFPLILESPSPNQTSLYFCATANGGGNEKLFFGSGTQLSVL.

The V gene is TRBV27, the J gene TRBJ2-2; 13 bases match TRBD2. V shed 5 bases and J 6 bases; nucleotides not matched to a gene: 3. Per germline, CDR1 MNHEY and CDR2 SMNVEV (reference sequence). There are 15 residues in the CDR3. The CDR3 spells CASSGTSGISGELFF. The CDR3 DNA reads TGTGCCAGCAGTGGGACTAGCGGGATTTCCGGGGAGCTGTTTTTT.

The chain couples TRBV30 to TRBJ2-7, with unresolved D. Germline CDR1 GTSNPN, CDR2 SVGIG (reference sequence). The CDR3 consists of 13 residues. V was shortened by 0 bases and J by 0 bases, with 6 bases between the two germline ends. The CDR3 spells CAWSVSRSYEQYF. The DNA of the CDR3 is TGTGCCTGGAGTGTTAGCCGCTCCTACGAGCAGTACTTC.

The chain recombines TRBV4-1 with TRBJ1-4; no firm D call. The CDR3 spans 13 residues. Trimming stripped 2 bases from V and 8 bases from J, with 9 bases between. Germline V gives CDR1 MGHRA, CDR2 YSYEKL. The CDR3 nucleotides are TGCGCCAGCAGCCAAAAGACACCAGAAAAACTGTTTTTT. Residues: CASSQKTPEKLFF.

The gene calls are TRBV5-1 and TRBJ1-1, with D perhaps TRBD1 (5 bases). Germline lookup yields CDR1 SGHRS and CDR2 YFSETQ. The ends were cut back, 0 bases at V and 4 bases at J, with 13 bases in the middle. CDR3 length equals 15 residues. CDR3 coding DNA: TGCGCCAGCAGCTTGGTGGGAGGGGAGGTCACTGAAGCTTTCTTT. This encodes CASSLVGGEVTEAFF.

The chain combines TRBV6-6 with TRBJ2-3; D unresolved. CDR3 size: 12 residues. Trimming removed 6 bases from V and 4 bases from J, with 8 bases in between. Germline-derived CDR1 and CDR2 are MNHNY and SVGAGI (reference sequence). The CDR3 loop is CASRQFADTQYF. In nucleotides, the CDR3 is TGTGCCAGCAGACAATTCGCAGATACGCAGTATTTT.

This chain uses TRBV30 with TRBJ1-1, with D perhaps TRBD1 (6 bases). Trimming pared 4 bases from V and 3 bases from J, leaving 18 bases between. The CDR3 contains 15 residues. CDR1 and CDR2 from the germline V gene are GTSNPN and SVGIG (reference sequence). The CDR3 region is CAWNLNREVDTEAFF. CDR3 DNA: TGTGCCTGGAACCTAAACAGGGAAGTTGACACTGAAGCTTTCTTT.

The V call is TRBV27, the J call TRBJ2-7, with a possible D match to TRBD2 (5 bases). Germline V gene sequence: CDR1 MNHEY, CDR2 SMNVEV (reference sequence). This CDR3 comprises 15 residues. V was cut by 6 bases and J by 0 bases, with 15 bases left in between. CDR3 sequence (DNA): TGTGCCAGCAGCCGATCGGGATATTCCTCCTACGAGCAGTACTTC. The encoded protein is CASSRSGYSSYEQYF.

In DNA, the CDR3 is TGTGCCAGTAGTATCTTAAGCGGAAGCACAGATACGCAGTATTTT. Translation: CASSILSGSTDTQYF. This sequence joins TRBV19 and TRBJ2-3, with D possibly matching TRBD2 (5 bases). This CDR3 is built from 15 residues. V was cut by 3 bases and J by 0 bases, with 10 bases left in between. Germline V gives CDR1 LNHDA, CDR2 SQIVND (reference sequence).

This chain connects TRBV27 to TRBJ2-3, with 10 bases fitting TRBD2. CDR1 MNHEY and CDR2 SMNVEV come from the germline V gene (reference sequence). V trimming: 3 bases; J trimming: 7 bases; junction bases outside the gene matches: 4. The CDR3 has 14 residues. The CDR3 region is CASSFASGGHTQYF. The CDR3 DNA follows: TGTGCCAGCAGTTTTGCTAGCGGGGGACATACGCAGTATTTT.

The chain combines TRBV30 with TRBJ1-2, with D maybe TRBD1 (6 bases). The CDR3 is 13 amino acids. Germline V gives CDR1 GTSNPN, CDR2 SVGIG (reference sequence). Trimming removed 4 bases at V and 5 bases at J, with 14 bases between. CDR3 bases: TGTGCCTGGAACTGGGCAGGGGCTTATGGCTACACCTTC. Residues: CAWNWAGAYGYTF.

This chain links TRBV5-6 with TRBJ2-7; D not resolved. Trimming cost V 4 bases and J 5 bases, with 16 bases left between them. This CDR3 is 14 amino acids long. Germline V gene sequence: CDR1 SGHDT, CDR2 YYEEEE. The DNA of the CDR3 is TGTGCCAGCAGCCCACTCACTCTCGCCCACGAGCAGTACTTC. Its translation is CASSPLTLAHEQYF.